The rows below give T cell receptor beta chains drawn from one sample of a study of cytomegalovirus exposure and HLA in healthy donors. TCRdb's table, derived via immunoSEQ multiplex PCR, lists solely in-frame clones and lacks some. The sample yields some 99,000 clones, 73% seen once. Sequencing was done on a sample of PBMCs. These receptor sequences come from a man between 40 and 49 years old in good health and CMV-seronegative. CDR3s include the opening cysteine and the closing phenylalanine or tryptophan. Each record gives: V gene, CDR3 protein.

>TRBV9
CASSVEWLNTEAFF
>TRBV19
CASSTDRVGANQPQHF
>TRBV2
CASGGVSGVGTQYF
>TRBV6-1
CASSPARIQQGAVHF
>TRBV7-3
CASSLTFTSGHHQETQYF
>TRBV6-4
CASSPTGVDSYGYTF
>TRBV27
CASSPLEGSPRDGYTF
>TRBV5-5
CASSPWRGTYNEQFF
>TRBV9
CASSPGTDTDTQYF
>TRBV4-1
CASSQKQGWDTQYF
>TRBV5-1
CASSRSGGKNNEQFF
>TRBV5-1
CASSPGPGGEQYF
>TRBV25-1
CATGGGGTEAFF
>TRBV4-1
CASSQGWGGQPQHF
>TRBV14
CASSQGQVYGYTF
>TRBV7-2
CASSSPGGGLAGWGTQYF
>TRBV19
CASSIGGHGVAGEQYF
>TRBV19
CASSIGRGTDTQYF
>TRBV28
CASSQWQGGNTEAFF
>TRBV28
CASSAGQGGYEQYF
>TRBV6-5
CASSSQNLEQYF
>TRBV27
CASRKNGQGETQYF
>TRBV9
CASSVGAGALSHEQYF
>TRBV5-5
CASSRLAGENTGELFF
>TRBV2
CASREGNEKLFF
>TRBV5-4
CASSVHPGLGGQETQYF
>TRBV5-6
CASSAPGVGANVLTF
>TRBV7-3
CASSFDSGGELFF
>TRBV27
CASSLLSSWVLAGAEDTQYF
>TRBV4-3
CASSQDHLAGGDNEQFF
>TRBV14
CASWDRPNQPQHF
>TRBV5-6
CASSFRSRGLYEQFF
>TRBV7-2
CASSQGADGEQYF
>TRBV19
CASSIKVETEAFF
>TRBV2
CASKANRIYEQYF
>TRBV4-3
CASSQDGGTSNEKLFF
>TRBV6-6
CASSPGGQNQPQHF
>TRBV9
CASSGDRGAYEQYF
>TRBV10-3
CAISESTGTGDSPLHF
>TRBV5-1
CASMQAEGSYEQYF
>TRBV4-2
CASSQGTSDERYF
>TRBV29-1
CSVDLGHINYGYTF
>TRBV6-1
CASSEIGRGPGTF
>TRBV14
CASSFQGYDGYTF
>TRBV7-2
CASSPMEGPTNTEAFF
>TRBV7-8
CASSLIVGGRAGELFF
>TRBV9
CASSVLGGRGADTQYF
>TRBV9
CASSVGSGGIYEQYF
>TRBV27
CASSVYAPEQGYSPLHF
>TRBV7-6
CASSQRGGLESPLHF
>TRBV28
CASKGMWGQTSYEQYF
>TRBV9
CASSKRRGLAGGLSYNEQFF
>TRBV9
CASSVVGQGSNEQYF
>TRBV12-5
CASGLGGAGEKLFF
>TRBV11-2
CASSRVQGRGELFF